A single sample gave rise to the 14 T cell receptor beta chains below, sequenced in a study of blood T cells in healthy people across ages. Sample-barcoded 5' priming and a J-beta primer mix drove a second PCR of about 6 to 11 cycles. One entry per CDR3 protein results from TCRdb running MiXCR on the 5' RACE reads. The sample lists around 1,800,000 distinct CDR3 sequences; more than 35% were seen once. The sequenced material came from blood. The receptors come from a human donor in good health.

The J gene is TRBJ1-5, the V gene TRBV7-9; the match to TRBD1 covers 7 bases. Trimming took 1 base from V and 10 from J; bases not matched to a gene: 7. The CDR3 consists of 14 residues. Germline V gene sequence: CDR1 SEHNR, CDR2 FQNEAQ (reference sequence). CDR3 coding DNA: TGTGCCAGCAGCTTAGACAGGGGCGACGTACCCCAGCATTTT. The encoded protein is CASSLDRGDVPQHF. The full variable domain, in which reference TRBV7-9 and TRBJ1-5 provide the parts outside the CDR3, is DTGVSQNPRHKITKRGQNVTFRCDPISEHNRLYWYRQTLGQGPEFLTYFQNEAQLEKSRLLSDRFSAERPKGSFSTLEIQRTEQGDSAMYLCASSLDRGDVPQHFGDGTRLSIL.

The chain recombines TRBV12-3 or TRBV12-4 with TRBJ1-1; D not certain. The CDR3 length is 12 residues. V dropped 8 bases and J dropped 8 bases, with 15 bases sitting between them. In DNA form, the CDR3 reads TGTGCCAGCGGAAAATCCACTGTAGAAGCTTTCTTT. This encodes CASGKSTVEAFF.

The chain combines TRBV28 with TRBJ1-5; D is perhaps TRBD1 (5 bases). The V and J ends lost 10 bases and 6 bases respectively, with 13 bases between them. CDR1 is MDHEN and CDR2 is SYDVKM in the germline V gene. The CDR3 totals 12 residues. CDR3 residues: CATSGGGQPQHF. CDR3 nucleotide sequence: TGTGCCACCTCTGGGGGAGGTCAGCCCCAGCATTTT.

This chain connects TRBV7-8 to TRBJ2-7, with a weak D call TRBD1 (6 bases). The CDR3 is 15 residues long. Trimming took 5 bases from V and 2 from J, leaving 16 bases between them. Germline V gene data show CDR1 as SGHVS and CDR2 as FQNEAQ. Here the CDR3 reads CASSKDSQGPYEQYF. Here the CDR3 DNA reads TGTGCCAGCAGCAAAGACAGTCAGGGGCCCTACGAGCAGTACTTC.

The chain uses TRBV18 and TRBJ2-1; maybe TRBD2 (6 bases). V was pared by 2 bases and J by 6 bases, with 23 bases between. CDR1 and CDR2 (germline): KGHSH, LQKENI. The CDR3 consists of 18 residues. The CDR3 region is CASSPGALRLGVLNEQFF. In DNA, the CDR3 is TGTGCCAGCTCACCAGGGGCCCTAAGACTAGGGGTTCTCAATGAGCAGTTCTTC.

The rearrangement joins TRBV7-6 to TRBJ1-5; 9 nucleotides match TRBD1. The V and J ends lost 5 bases and 4 bases, in that order; junction bases with no gene match: 9. The CDR3 has 16 amino acids. The germline gives CDR1 SGHVS, CDR2 FNYEAQ. CDR3 protein: CASSPRQGGLNQPQHF. The CDR3 DNA is TGTGCCAGCAGCCCAAGACAGGGGGGTCTAAATCAGCCCCAGCATTTT.

This clonotype was detected a few times. The gene calls are TRBV12-3 or TRBV12-4 and TRBJ1-4; D perhaps matches TRBD1 (5 bases). This CDR3 contains 14 residues. V dropped 7 bases and J dropped 8 bases, with 17 bases sitting between them. CDR3 amino acids: CASTWGGRQEKLFF. CDR3 nucleotides: TGTGCCAGCACCTGGGGGGGACGGCAAGAAAAACTGTTTTTT.

V is TRBV7-9 and J is TRBJ1-2, with 7 bases identical to TRBD1. Per the germline V gene, CDR1 is SEHNR and CDR2 is FQNEAQ (reference sequence). This CDR3 contains 16 residues. V shed 4 bases, J shed 2 bases, and the junction held 10 bases outside the gene matches. The CDR3 is CASSSIDRVVNYGYTF. The CDR3 DNA reads as TGTGCCAGCAGCTCCATAGACAGGGTGGTGAACTATGGCTACACCTTC.

J is TRBJ1-2 and V is TRBV11-2; D is undetermined. The CDR3 runs to 15 residues. CDR1 and CDR2 from the germline V gene are SGHAT and FQNNGV. Trimming took off 5 bases at V and 4 bases at J, with 17 bases between the two ends. The DNA for the CDR3 is TGTGCCAGCAGCCCGGCGGCGGGGAGAGGCTATGGCTACACCTTC. Its translation is CASSPAAGRGYGYTF. The complete variable domain, with remaining parts taken from reference TRBV11-2 and TRBJ1-2, reads EAGVAQSPRYKIIEKRQSVAFWCNPISGHATLYWYQQILGQGPKLLIQFQNNGVVDDSQLPKDRFSAERLKGVDSTLKIQPAKLEDSAVYLCASSPAAGRGYGYTFGSGTRLTVV.

This clonotype was counted between two and nine times. The chain has TRBV5-1 and TRBJ1-1; D is ambiguous. CDR1 is SGHRS, CDR2 YFSETQ, per germline. CDR3 length equals 14 residues. The V gene lost 3 bases and the J gene lost 2 bases, with 11 bases spanning the gap. The CDR3 nucleotides are TGCGCCAGCAGCTCCTCCAGTACCAACACTGAAGCTTTCTTT. This encodes CASSSSSTNTEAFF.

A single count supports this clonotype. The chain recombines TRBV3-1 with TRBJ2-7, with D possibly TRBD1 on 5 matching bases. Germline values: CDR1 LGHDT, CDR2 YNNKEL (reference sequence). This CDR3 is built from 14 residues. Trimming pared 4 bases from V and 6 bases from J, leaving 16 bases between. CDR3 DNA: TGTGCCAGCAGCCGCGCGGACATATCGGGCGAGCAGTACTTC. Encoded protein: CASSRADISGEQYF.

The CDR3 sequence is CSARVGGEENGEQYF. The CDR3 DNA is TGCAGTGCTAGAGTAGGGGGGGAAGAAAACGGGGAGCAGTACTTC. The chain is built from TRBV20-1 and TRBJ2-7, with a tentative D call TRBD2 (7 bases). This CDR3 is 15 amino acids long. Between the trimmed V and J ends, which lost 1 base and 7 bases, there was a span of 20 bases. Per germline, CDR1 DFQATT and CDR2 SNEGSKA (reference sequence).

This chain links TRBV27 with TRBJ2-5; D ambiguous. The CDR3 covers 14 residues. V shed 5 bases and J shed 4 bases, with 14 bases lying between them. Germline CDR1 and CDR2: MNHEY and SMNVEV (reference sequence). The CDR3 region has the DNA TGTGCCAGCAGTCCTACTTACGTGAGAGAGACCCAGTACTTC. Translated, it gives CASSPTYVRETQYF.

This clonotype appeared once. This sequence joins TRBV7-9 and TRBJ1-6, with D hard to call. Trimming took off 5 bases at V and 9 bases at J, with 11 bases between the two ends. Germline V lookup: CDR1 SEHNR, CDR2 FQNEAQ (reference sequence). The CDR3 runs to 13 residues. CDR3: CASSQDKVSPLHF. CDR3 nucleotide sequence: TGTGCCAGCAGCCAAGACAAGGTTTCACCCCTCCACTTT.